The present T cell receptor beta chain was sequenced within a study of regulatory dendritic cells for organ transplantation. Regarding the study as a whole: The most alloreactive TCR clonotypes were found in resting memory CD8+ cells.

Assay used: immunoSEQ multiplex PCR; TCRdb lists only in-frame clones, some missing. The sample has under 50,000 clones, around 90% seen once; the top ten hold about 0.11%. V shed 3 bases and J 8 bases; nucleotides not matched to a gene: 9. The CDR3 has 16 amino acids. The germline CDR1 and CDR2 sequences are MDHEN and SYDVKM. Points on this clone: The antigen is unknown.

The clonotype was recovered from a human donor in good health. The V call is TRBV28, the J call TRBJ2-1; 11 nucleotides match TRBD1. The specimen was naive CD8+ T cells from blood. The subset was: CD45RA+ naive T cells. CDR3 in amino acids: CASSFLDRGPHYEQFF. Written as DNA, the CDR3 is TGTGCCAGCAGTTTTCTGGACAGGGGGCCTCATTATGAGCAGTTCTTC.